This TCR beta chain was identified in a study of blood T cell repertoires in COVID-19. Study as a whole: The samples span acute and convalescent COVID-19 from the United States, Italy and Spain.

Assay used: immunoSEQ multiplex PCR; TCRdb lists only in-frame clones, some missing. The sample has hundreds of thousands of clones, around 90% seen once. CDR1 SGHRS and CDR2 YFSETQ come from the germline V gene. The CDR3 has 13 residues. V shed 1 base and J shed 2 bases, with 6 bases lying between them. Which cohort a participant joined came from the clinical history participants gave. For this clone: At the DNA level, this CDR3 is encoded by other sequences in the same sample as well.

The TCR comes from a woman in her twenties or thirties who had recovered from COVID-19. Sample: PBMCs or T cells enriched from blood (not recorded which). V gene TRBV5-1 combines with J gene TRBJ1-1; D is ambiguous. DNA of the CDR3: TGCGCCAGCAGCTTGACACCTAACACTGAAGCTTTCTTT. It translates to CASSLTPNTEAFF.